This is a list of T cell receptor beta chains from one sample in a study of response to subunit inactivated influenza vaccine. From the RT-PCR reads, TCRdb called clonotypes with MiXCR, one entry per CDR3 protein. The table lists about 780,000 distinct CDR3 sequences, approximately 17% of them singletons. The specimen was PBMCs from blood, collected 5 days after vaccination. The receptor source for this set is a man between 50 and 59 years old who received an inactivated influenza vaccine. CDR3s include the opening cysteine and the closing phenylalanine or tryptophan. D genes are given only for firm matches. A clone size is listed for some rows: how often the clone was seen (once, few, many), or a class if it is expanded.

CDR3: CASSLGGATGVETQYF
DNA: TGTGCCAGCAGCTTGGGGGGGGCGACAGGAGTAGAGACCCAGTACTTC
size: NA
D: NA
J: TRBJ2-5
V: TRBV5-5

CDR3: CSAESGGQMSGTQYF
DNA: TGCAGTGCCGAGTCCGGGGGGCAGATGTCGGGAACCCAGTACTTC
size: many
D: NA
J: TRBJ2-5
V: TRBV20-1

CDR3: CASSPLSPQETQHF
DNA: TGCGCCAGCAGCCCGCTTAGCCCCCAAGAGACCCAGCACTTC
size: NA
D: NA
J: TRBJ2-5
V: TRBV5-1

CDR3: CSASSGSSGNTIYF
DNA: TGCAGTGCTAGTTCGGGAAGCTCTGGAAACACCATATATTTT
size: NA
D: NA
J: TRBJ1-3
V: TRBV20-1

CDR3: CASSFFSQQETQYF
DNA: TGTGCCAGCAGCTTTTTTTCCCAGCAAGAGACCCAGTACTTC
size: many
D: NA
J: TRBJ2-5
V: TRBV5-6

CDR3: CASSWGGSGTGELFF
DNA: TGTGCCAGCAGCTGGGGGGGTTCGGGCACCGGGGAGCTGTTTTTT
size: few
D: TRBD2
J: TRBJ2-2
V: TRBV5-5

CDR3: CASSQDGLAGGPNEFF
DNA: TGTGCCAGCAGCCAGGACGGACTAGCGGGAGGGCCTAACGAGTTCTTC
size: few
D: TRBD2
J: TRBJ2-1
V: TRBV7-8

CDR3: CASSTGVEAFF
DNA: TGTGCCAGCAGTACAGGGGTTGAAGCTTTCTTT
size: few
D: TRBD1
J: TRBJ1-1
V: TRBV6-5

CDR3: CASSLGAFNEQFF
DNA: TGTGCCAGCAGCTTAGGCGCCTTCAATGAGCAGTTCTTC
size: NA
D: NA
J: TRBJ2-1
V: TRBV7-3

CDR3: CASSYSIGGSIGEQFF
DNA: TGTGCCAGCAGTTACTCGATCGGCGGGAGCATCGGTGAGCAGTTCTTC
size: NA
D: TRBD2
J: TRBJ2-1
V: TRBV6-2/TRBV6-3

CDR3: CASRPAWNQPQHF
DNA: TGTGCCAGCAGACCAGCCTGGAATCAGCCCCAGCATTTT
size: NA
D: NA
J: TRBJ1-5
V: TRBV12-3/TRBV12-4

CDR3: CASSRGQGNNEQFF
DNA: TGTGCCAGCAGTCGGGGACAGGGGAACAATGAGCAGTTCTTC
size: few
D: TRBD1
J: TRBJ2-1
V: TRBV7-6

CDR3: CATNPGGAGIDTQYF
DNA: TGTGCCACCAACCCTGGGGGGGCGGGGATAGATACGCAGTATTTT
size: NA
D: NA
J: TRBJ2-3
V: TRBV7-2

CDR3: CSAKKFWGTTDTQYF
DNA: TGCAGTGCTAAAAAGTTCTGGGGGACCACAGATACGCAGTATTTT
size: NA
D: NA
J: TRBJ2-3
V: TRBV20-1

CDR3: CASSLVLVAGPGTDTQYF
DNA: TGTGCCAGCAGCTTAGTATTGGTAGCGGGGCCTGGCACAGATACGCAGTATTTT
size: few
D: TRBD2
J: TRBJ2-3
V: TRBV11-2

CDR3: CASSVGREYNEQFF
DNA: TGTGCCAGCAGCGTAGGTCGGGAGTACAATGAGCAGTTCTTC
size: many
D: NA
J: TRBJ2-1
V: TRBV9

CDR3: CASSHDRANTDTQYF
DNA: TGCGCCAGCAGTCACGACAGGGCAAATACAGATACGCAGTATTTT
size: NA
D: TRBD1
J: TRBJ2-3
V: TRBV23-1

CDR3: CASSFIGDKGELFF
DNA: TGTGCCAGCAGCTTCATAGGGGACAAGGGGGAGCTGTTTTTT
size: NA
D: NA
J: TRBJ2-2
V: TRBV7-2

CDR3: CASSYEGRFQETQYF
DNA: TGTGCCAGCAGTTACGAAGGACGGTTCCAAGAGACCCAGTACTTC
size: NA
D: NA
J: TRBJ2-5
V: TRBV6-5

CDR3: CASSPALTSYEQYF
DNA: TGCGCCAGCAGCCCGGCGCTTACATCCTACGAGCAGTACTTC
size: NA
D: NA
J: TRBJ2-7
V: TRBV5-1

CDR3: CASSPWPDTQYF
DNA: TGTGCCAGCAGTCCTTGGCCAGATACGCAGTATTTT
size: few
D: NA
J: TRBJ2-3
V: TRBV6-2/TRBV6-3

CDR3: CATSDPGTGHQPQHF
DNA: TGTGCCACCAGTGACCCCGGGACAGGGCATCAGCCCCAGCATTTT
size: NA
D: TRBD1
J: TRBJ1-5
V: TRBV24-1

CDR3: CSVDRQGTYNEQFF
DNA: TGCAGCGTTGATCGACAGGGCACCTACAATGAGCAGTTCTTC
size: NA
D: TRBD1
J: TRBJ2-1
V: TRBV29-1

CDR3: CASSDGERTDTQYF
DNA: TGCGCCAGCAGCGACGGAGAGAGGACAGATACGCAGTATTTT
size: NA
D: NA
J: TRBJ2-3
V: TRBV5-1

CDR3: CASSIQGQGAYEQYF
DNA: TGTGCCAGCAGTATACAAGGACAGGGGGCCTACGAGCAGTACTTC
size: NA
D: TRBD1
J: TRBJ2-7
V: TRBV6-2/TRBV6-3

CDR3: CASSEQQGTEAFF
DNA: TGCGCCAGCAGTGAGCAACAGGGAACTGAAGCTTTCTTT
size: NA
D: NA
J: TRBJ1-1
V: TRBV10-2

CDR3: CASSPLRTSDGNEQYF
DNA: TGCGCCAGCAGCCCTTTGAGGACGAGCGACGGAAACGAGCAGTACTTC
size: NA
D: NA
J: TRBJ2-7
V: TRBV5-1

CDR3: CASSPFHNEQFF
DNA: TGTGCCAGCAGCCCCTTCCACAATGAGCAGTTCTTC
size: few
D: NA
J: TRBJ2-1
V: TRBV6-2/TRBV6-3

CDR3: CATSRDPQGAYEQYF
DNA: TGTGCCACCAGCAGAGATCCCCAGGGGGCCTACGAGCAGTACTTC
size: NA
D: TRBD1
J: TRBJ2-7
V: TRBV15

CDR3: CSARFQVYEQYF
DNA: TGCAGTGCTAGATTCCAAGTCTACGAGCAGTACTTC
size: NA
D: NA
J: TRBJ2-7
V: TRBV20-1

CDR3: CSARDWASPETQYF
DNA: TGCAGTGCTAGAGATTGGGCTAGCCCAGAGACCCAGTACTTC
size: few
D: NA
J: TRBJ2-5
V: TRBV20-1

CDR3: CASSPYQGHIQYF
DNA: TGTGCCAGCAGTCCGTACCAGGGTCACATTCAGTACTTC
size: few
D: NA
J: TRBJ2-4
V: TRBV6-1

CDR3: CASSLRLSRMESHSYNEQFF
DNA: TGTGCCAGCAGCTTACGTCTTTCCAGGATGGAATCCCATTCATACAATGAGCAGTTCTTC
size: few
D: NA
J: TRBJ2-1
V: TRBV11-1

CDR3: CASSLTLGSRNEQFF
DNA: TGTGCCAGCAGCCTTACCCTGGGGAGCCGCAATGAGCAGTTCTTC
size: NA
D: NA
J: TRBJ2-1
V: TRBV11-2

CDR3: CATSRDHAPQHF
DNA: TGTGCCACCAGCAGAGATCATGCGCCCCAGCATTTT
size: few
D: NA
J: TRBJ1-5
V: TRBV15

CDR3: CASSPRGARYNEQFF
DNA: TGTGCCAGCAGCCCGCGGGGGGCGAGGTACAATGAGCAGTTCTTC
size: NA
D: TRBD2
J: TRBJ2-1
V: TRBV7-8

CDR3: CASSPRGGGSYNSPLHF
DNA: TGTGCCAGCAGCCCCCGTGGAGGGGGCTCCTATAATTCACCCCTCCACTTT
size: NA
D: NA
J: TRBJ1-6
V: TRBV9

CDR3: CASSGTGRPLLTGYTF
DNA: TGTGCCAGCAGTGGGACAGGGCGGCCTCTACTAACGGGCTACACCTTC
size: few
D: TRBD1
J: TRBJ1-2
V: TRBV12-3/TRBV12-4

CDR3: CSAVAIAYNEQFF
DNA: TGCAGTGCCGTAGCAATAGCGTACAATGAGCAGTTCTTC
size: NA
D: NA
J: TRBJ2-1
V: TRBV20-1

CDR3: CASSFGLGLFF
DNA: TGTGCCAGCAGCTTCGGGTTGGGGCTGTTTTTT
size: NA
D: NA
J: TRBJ2-2
V: TRBV7-8

CDR3: CASSGNRAGTTPYEQYF
DNA: TGTGCCAGCAGTGGGAACCGAGCCGGGACTACGCCCTACGAGCAGTACTTC
size: once
D: TRBD2
J: TRBJ2-7
V: TRBV28

CDR3: CSARKGSRGNQPQHF
DNA: TGCAGTGCTAGGAAGGGGAGTAGGGGCAATCAGCCCCAGCATTTT
size: NA
D: NA
J: TRBJ1-5
V: TRBV20-1

CDR3: CASSVVAGAQETQYF
DNA: TGTGCCAGCAGCGTAGTAGCGGGGGCTCAAGAGACCCAGTACTTC
size: NA
D: TRBD2
J: TRBJ2-5
V: TRBV9

CDR3: CASSFMRASQETQYF
DNA: TGTGCCAGCAGCTTTATGCGGGCGTCACAAGAGACCCAGTACTTC
size: once
D: NA
J: TRBJ2-5
V: TRBV7-2

CDR3: CASSSPGTGLSYEQYF
DNA: TGTGCCAGCAGCTCCCCAGGGACAGGATTATCCTACGAGCAGTACTTC
size: few
D: TRBD1
J: TRBJ2-7
V: TRBV5-4

CDR3: CATSPGQDTGELFF
DNA: TGTGCCACCAGCCCGGGACAAGACACCGGGGAGCTGTTTTTT
size: many
D: NA
J: TRBJ2-2
V: TRBV24-1

CDR3: CSVLGSVNLNTGELFF
DNA: TGCAGCGTTCTAGGTTCGGTGAACTTGAACACCGGGGAGCTGTTTTTT
size: many
D: NA
J: TRBJ2-2
V: TRBV29-1

CDR3: CAISESASGGDTDTQYF
DNA: TGTGCCATCAGTGAGTCGGCTAGCGGGGGGGATACAGATACGCAGTATTTT
size: few
D: TRBD2
J: TRBJ2-3
V: TRBV10-3

CDR3: CASSLTGNFYEQYF
DNA: TGTGCCAGCAGTCTGACAGGGAATTTTTATGAGCAGTACTTC
size: many
D: TRBD1
J: TRBJ2-7
V: TRBV12-3/TRBV12-4

CDR3: CASSLVRAANTGELFF
DNA: TGTGCCAGCAGCTTAGTAAGAGCTGCGAACACCGGGGAGCTGTTTTTT
size: NA
D: NA
J: TRBJ2-2
V: TRBV7-2

CDR3: CASSFSAGQETQYF
DNA: TGTGCCAGCAGTTTTTCAGCGGGACAAGAGACCCAGTACTTC
size: NA
D: TRBD2
J: TRBJ2-5
V: TRBV6-2/TRBV6-3

CDR3: CASSLTTGLIYEQYF
DNA: TGTGCCAGCAGCTTAACGACGGGACTCATCTACGAGCAGTACTTC
size: NA
D: NA
J: TRBJ2-7
V: TRBV7-2